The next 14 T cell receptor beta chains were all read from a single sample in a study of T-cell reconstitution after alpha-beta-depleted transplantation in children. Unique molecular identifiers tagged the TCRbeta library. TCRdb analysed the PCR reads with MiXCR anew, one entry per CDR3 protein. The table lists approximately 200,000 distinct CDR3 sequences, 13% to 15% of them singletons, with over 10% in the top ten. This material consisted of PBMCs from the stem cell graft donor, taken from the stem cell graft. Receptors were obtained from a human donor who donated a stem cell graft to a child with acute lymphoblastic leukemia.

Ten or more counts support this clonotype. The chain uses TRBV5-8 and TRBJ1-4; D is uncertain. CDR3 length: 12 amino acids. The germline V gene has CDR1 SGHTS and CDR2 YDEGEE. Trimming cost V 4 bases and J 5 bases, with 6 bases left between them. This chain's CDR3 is CASSEQNEKLFF. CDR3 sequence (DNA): TGTGCCAGCAGCGAACAAAATGAAAAACTGTTTTTT.

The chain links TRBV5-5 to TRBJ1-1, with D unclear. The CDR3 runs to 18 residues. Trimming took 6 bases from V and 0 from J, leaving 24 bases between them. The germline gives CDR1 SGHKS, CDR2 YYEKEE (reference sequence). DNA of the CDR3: TGTGCCAGCACCGACGTGGGGTGGGAGGTTGACATGAACACTGAAGCTTTCTTT. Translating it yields CASTDVGWEVDMNTEAFF.

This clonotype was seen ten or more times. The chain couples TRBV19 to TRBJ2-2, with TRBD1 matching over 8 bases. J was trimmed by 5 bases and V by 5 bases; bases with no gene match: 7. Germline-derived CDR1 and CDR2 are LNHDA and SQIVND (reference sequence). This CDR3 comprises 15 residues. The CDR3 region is CASSSGTGFTGELFF. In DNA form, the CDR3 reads TGTGCCAGTAGTTCCGGGACAGGATTTACCGGGGAGCTGTTTTTT.

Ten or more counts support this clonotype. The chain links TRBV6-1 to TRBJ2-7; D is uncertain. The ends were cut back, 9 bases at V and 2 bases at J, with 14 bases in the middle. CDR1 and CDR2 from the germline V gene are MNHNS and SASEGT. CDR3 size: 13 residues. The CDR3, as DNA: TGTGCCAGTAGTACGGGCAGAACCTACGAGCAGTACTTC. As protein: CASSTGRTYEQYF.

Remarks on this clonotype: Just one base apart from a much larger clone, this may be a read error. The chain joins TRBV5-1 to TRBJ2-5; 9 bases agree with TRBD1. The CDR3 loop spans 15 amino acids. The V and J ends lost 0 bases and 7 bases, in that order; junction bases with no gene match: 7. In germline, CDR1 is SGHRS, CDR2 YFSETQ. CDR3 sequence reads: CASSLGDRDAATQYF. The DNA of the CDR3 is TGCGCCAGCAGCTTGGGGGACAGGGATGCAGCGACCCAGTACTTC.

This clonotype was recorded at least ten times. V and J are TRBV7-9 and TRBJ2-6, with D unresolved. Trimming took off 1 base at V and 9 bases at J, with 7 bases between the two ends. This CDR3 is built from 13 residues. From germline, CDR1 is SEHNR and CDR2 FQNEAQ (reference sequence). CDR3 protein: CASSLGGVNVLTF. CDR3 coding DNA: TGTGCCAGCAGCTTAGGGGGTGTCAACGTCCTGACTTTC.

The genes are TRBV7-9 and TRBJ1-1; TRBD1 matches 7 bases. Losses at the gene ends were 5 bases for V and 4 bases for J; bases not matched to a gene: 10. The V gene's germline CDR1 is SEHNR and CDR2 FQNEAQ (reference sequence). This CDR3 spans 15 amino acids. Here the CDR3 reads CASSQRIRGSTEAFF. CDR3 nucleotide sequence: TGTGCCAGCAGCCAGAGAATCAGGGGGAGCACTGAAGCTTTCTTT.

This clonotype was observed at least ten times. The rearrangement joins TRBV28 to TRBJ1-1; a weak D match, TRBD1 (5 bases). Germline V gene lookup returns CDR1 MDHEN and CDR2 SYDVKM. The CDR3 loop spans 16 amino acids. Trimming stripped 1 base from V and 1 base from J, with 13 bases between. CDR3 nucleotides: TGTGCCAGCAGTTTATTGTGGGGACGGGGGAACACTGAAGCTTTCTTT. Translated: CASSLLWGRGNTEAFF. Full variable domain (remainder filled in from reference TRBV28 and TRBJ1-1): DVKVTQSSRYLVKRTGEKVFLECVQDMDHENMFWYRQDPGLGLRLIYFSYDVKMKEKGDIPEGYSVSREKKERFSLILESASTNQTSMYLCASSLLWGRGNTEAFFGQGTRLTVV.

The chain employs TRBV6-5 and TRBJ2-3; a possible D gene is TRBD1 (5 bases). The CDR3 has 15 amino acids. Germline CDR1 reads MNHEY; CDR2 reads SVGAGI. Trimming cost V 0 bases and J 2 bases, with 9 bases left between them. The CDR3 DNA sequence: TGTGCCAGCAGTTACTCAGGGGCTCCCACAGATACGCAGTATTTT. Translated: CASSYSGAPTDTQYF.

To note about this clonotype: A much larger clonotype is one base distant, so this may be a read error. The CDR3, as DNA: TGTGCCAGTAGTATTGCCGTGCCAGCCCCCTACGAGCAGTACTTC. This sequence encodes CASSIAVPAPYEQYF. The chain employs TRBV19 and TRBJ2-7, with D hard to call. Trimming cost V 3 bases and J 2 bases, with 14 bases left between them. Germline V gene sequence: CDR1 LNHDA, CDR2 SQIVND (reference sequence). This CDR3 spans 15 amino acids.

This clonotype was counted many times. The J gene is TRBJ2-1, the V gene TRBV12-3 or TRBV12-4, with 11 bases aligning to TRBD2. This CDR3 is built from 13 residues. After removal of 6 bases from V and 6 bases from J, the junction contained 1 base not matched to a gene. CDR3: CASRLAGANEQFF. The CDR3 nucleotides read TGTGCCAGCAGACTAGCGGGAGCCAATGAGCAGTTCTTC.

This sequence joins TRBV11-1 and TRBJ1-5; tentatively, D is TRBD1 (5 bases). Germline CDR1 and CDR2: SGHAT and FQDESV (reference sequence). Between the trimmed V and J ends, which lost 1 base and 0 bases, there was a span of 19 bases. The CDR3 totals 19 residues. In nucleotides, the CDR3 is TGTGCCAGCAGCTTAGGAGACAGCACTTTCCCCTATAGCAATCAGCCCCAGCATTTT. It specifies CASSLGDSTFPYSNQPQHF.

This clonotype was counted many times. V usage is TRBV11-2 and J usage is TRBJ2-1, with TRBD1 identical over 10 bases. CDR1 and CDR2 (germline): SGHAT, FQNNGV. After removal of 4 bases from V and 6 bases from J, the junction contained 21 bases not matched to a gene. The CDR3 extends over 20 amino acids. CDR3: CASSSQPGQGSGRSINEQFF. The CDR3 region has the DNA TGTGCCAGCAGCTCACAACCGGGACAGGGGTCGGGCCGCTCTATCAATGAGCAGTTCTTC.

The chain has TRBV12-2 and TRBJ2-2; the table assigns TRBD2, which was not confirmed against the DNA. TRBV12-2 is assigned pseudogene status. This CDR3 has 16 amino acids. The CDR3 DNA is TGTGCAAGTCGCTTAGTTAGCGGGAGCTGGACCGGGGAGCTGTTTTTT. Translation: CASRLVSGSWTGELFF.